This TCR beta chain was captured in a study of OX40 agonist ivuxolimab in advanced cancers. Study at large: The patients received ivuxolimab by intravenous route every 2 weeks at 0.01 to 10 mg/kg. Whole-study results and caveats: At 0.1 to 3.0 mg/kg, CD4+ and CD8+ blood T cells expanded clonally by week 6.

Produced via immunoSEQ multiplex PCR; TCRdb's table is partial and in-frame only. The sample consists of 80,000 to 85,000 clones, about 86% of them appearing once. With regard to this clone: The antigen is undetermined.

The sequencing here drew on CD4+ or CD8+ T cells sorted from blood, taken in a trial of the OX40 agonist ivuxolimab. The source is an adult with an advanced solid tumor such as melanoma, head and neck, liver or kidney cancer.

For the CDR3, the DNA is TGTGCCAGCAGCACTGACCTTCTGAACACTGAAGCTTTCTTT. Its protein product is CASSTDLLNTEAFF. V usage is TRBV7-2 and J usage is TRBJ1-1; D unclear. In germline, CDR1 is SGHTA, CDR2 FQGNSA. The V end was cut by 5 bases, the J end by 0 bases, with 10 bases between. CDR3 size: 14 residues.